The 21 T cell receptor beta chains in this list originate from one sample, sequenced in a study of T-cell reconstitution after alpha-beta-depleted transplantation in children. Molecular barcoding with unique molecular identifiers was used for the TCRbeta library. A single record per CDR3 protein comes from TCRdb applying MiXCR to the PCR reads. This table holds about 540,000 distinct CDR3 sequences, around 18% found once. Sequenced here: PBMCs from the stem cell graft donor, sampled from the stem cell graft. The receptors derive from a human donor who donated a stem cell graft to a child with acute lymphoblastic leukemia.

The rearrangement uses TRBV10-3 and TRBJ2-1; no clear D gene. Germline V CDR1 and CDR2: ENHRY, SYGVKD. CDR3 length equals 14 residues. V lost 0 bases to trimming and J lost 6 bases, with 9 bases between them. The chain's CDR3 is CAISESMTPNEQFF. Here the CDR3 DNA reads TGTGCCATCAGTGAGTCGATGACTCCCAATGAGCAGTTCTTC.

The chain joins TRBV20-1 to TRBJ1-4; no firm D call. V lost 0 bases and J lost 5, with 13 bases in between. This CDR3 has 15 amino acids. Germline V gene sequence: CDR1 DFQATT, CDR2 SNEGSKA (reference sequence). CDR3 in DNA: TGCAGTGCTAGAGATACCGTTAGGGTAAATGAAAAACTGTTTTTT. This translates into CSARDTVRVNEKLFF.

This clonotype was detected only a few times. CDR3 nucleotide sequence: TGCAGCGTTGGGACGGGTAGTTACACTGAAGCTTTCTTT. As protein: CSVGTGSYTEAFF. The chain is built from TRBV29-1 and TRBJ1-1; D gene uncertain. The CDR3 has 13 residues. Germline CDR1 SQVTM, CDR2 ANQGSEA. With 4 bases removed from V and 3 bases from J, the gap between germline ends came to 12 bases.

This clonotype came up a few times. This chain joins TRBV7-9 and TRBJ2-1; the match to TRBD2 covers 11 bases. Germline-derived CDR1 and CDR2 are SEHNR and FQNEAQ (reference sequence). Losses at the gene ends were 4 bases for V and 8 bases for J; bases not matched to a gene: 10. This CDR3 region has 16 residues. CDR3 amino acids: CASSSWTSGHLDEQFF. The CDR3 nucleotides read TGTGCCAGCAGCTCTTGGACTAGCGGGCACCTGGATGAGCAGTTCTTC. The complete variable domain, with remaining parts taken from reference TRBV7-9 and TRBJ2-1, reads DTGVSQNPRHKITKRGQNVTFRCDPISEHNRLYWYRQTLGQGPEFLTYFQNEAQLEKSRLLSDRFSAERPKGSFSTLEIQRTEQGDSAMYLCASSSWTSGHLDEQFFGPGTRLTVL.

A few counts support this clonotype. In DNA form, the CDR3 reads TGTGCCAGCAGCTTAATGGCCTTGAACTACGAGCAGTACTTC. Its translation is CASSLMALNYEQYF. The gene calls are TRBV11-2 and TRBJ2-7; D not certain. CDR1 is SGHAT, CDR2 FQNNGV, per germline. Trimming removed 2 bases at V and 3 bases at J, with 11 bases between. The CDR3 is 14 residues long.

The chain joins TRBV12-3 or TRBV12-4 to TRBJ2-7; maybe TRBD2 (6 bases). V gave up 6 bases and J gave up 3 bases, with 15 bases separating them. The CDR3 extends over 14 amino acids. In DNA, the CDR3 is TGTGCCAGCAGCAACCCCGGGGGTCGCTACGAGCAGTACTTC. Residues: CASSNPGGRYEQYF.

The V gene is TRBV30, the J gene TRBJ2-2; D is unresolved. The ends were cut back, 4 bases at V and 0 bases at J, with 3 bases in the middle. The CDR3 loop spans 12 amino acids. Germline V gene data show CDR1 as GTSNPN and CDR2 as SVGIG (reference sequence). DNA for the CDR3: TGTGCCTGGACCGCGAACACCGGGGAGCTGTTTTTT. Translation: CAWTANTGELFF.

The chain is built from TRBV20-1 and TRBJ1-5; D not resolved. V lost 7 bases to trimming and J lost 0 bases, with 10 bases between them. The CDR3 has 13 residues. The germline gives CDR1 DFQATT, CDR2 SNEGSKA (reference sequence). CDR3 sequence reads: CSGLADSNQPQHF. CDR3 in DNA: TGCAGTGGCCTGGCCGATAGCAATCAGCCCCAGCATTTT.

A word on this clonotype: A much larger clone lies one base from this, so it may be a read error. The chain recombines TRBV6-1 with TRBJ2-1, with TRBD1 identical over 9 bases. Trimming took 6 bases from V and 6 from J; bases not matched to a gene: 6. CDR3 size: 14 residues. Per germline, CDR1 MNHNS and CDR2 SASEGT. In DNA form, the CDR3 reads TGTGCCAGCAGCCCCGGGACAGGGCGCAATGAGCAGTTCTTC. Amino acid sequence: CASSPGTGRNEQFF.

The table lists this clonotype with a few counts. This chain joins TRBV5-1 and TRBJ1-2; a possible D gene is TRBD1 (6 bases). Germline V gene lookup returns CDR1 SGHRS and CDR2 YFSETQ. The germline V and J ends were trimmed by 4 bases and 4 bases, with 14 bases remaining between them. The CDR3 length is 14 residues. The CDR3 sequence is CASSPNRDGYGYTF. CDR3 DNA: TGCGCCAGCAGCCCGAACAGGGATGGCTATGGCTACACCTTC.

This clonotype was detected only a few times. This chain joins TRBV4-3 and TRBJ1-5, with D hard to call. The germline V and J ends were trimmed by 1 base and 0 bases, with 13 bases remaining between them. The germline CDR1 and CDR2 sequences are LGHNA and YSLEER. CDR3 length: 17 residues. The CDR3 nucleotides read TGCGCCAGCAGCCAAGTTATAGCATTGGGTAGCAATCAGCCCCAGCATTTT. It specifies CASSQVIALGSNQPQHF.

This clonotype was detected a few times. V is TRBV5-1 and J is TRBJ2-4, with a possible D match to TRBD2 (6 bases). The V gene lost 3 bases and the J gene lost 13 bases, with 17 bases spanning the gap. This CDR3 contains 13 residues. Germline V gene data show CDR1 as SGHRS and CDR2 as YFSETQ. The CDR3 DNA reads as TGCGCCAGCAGCTCCGAATTGGAGGGGCCCCAGTACTTC. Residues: CASSSELEGPQYF.

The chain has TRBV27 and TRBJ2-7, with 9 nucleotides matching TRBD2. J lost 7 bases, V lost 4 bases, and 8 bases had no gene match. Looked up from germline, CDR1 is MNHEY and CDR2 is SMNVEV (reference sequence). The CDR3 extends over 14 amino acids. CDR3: CASSSPGLAWEQYF. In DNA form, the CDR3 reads TGTGCCAGCAGTTCCCCGGGACTAGCATGGGAGCAGTACTTC.

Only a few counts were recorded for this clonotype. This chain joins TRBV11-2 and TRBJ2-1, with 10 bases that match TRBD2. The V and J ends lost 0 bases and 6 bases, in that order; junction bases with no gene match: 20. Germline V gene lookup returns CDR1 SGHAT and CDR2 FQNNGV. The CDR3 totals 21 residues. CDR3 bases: TGTGCCAGCAGCTTAGAGCAAGGGGAACTAGCGGGAACGCAGGAACTCAATGAGCAGTTCTTC. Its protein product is CASSLEQGELAGTQELNEQFF.

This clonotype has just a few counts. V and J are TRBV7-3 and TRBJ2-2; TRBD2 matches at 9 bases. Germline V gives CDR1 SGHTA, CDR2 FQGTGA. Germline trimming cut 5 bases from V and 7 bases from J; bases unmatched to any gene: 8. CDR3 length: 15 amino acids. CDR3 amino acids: CASSPIAGDGGELFF. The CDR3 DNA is TGTGCCAGCAGCCCGATAGCGGGAGATGGCGGGGAGCTGTTTTTT.

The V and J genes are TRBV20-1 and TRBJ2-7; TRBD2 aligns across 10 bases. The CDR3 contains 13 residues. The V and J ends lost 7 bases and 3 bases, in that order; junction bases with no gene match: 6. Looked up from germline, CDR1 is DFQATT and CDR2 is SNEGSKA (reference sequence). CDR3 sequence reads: CSVTSSGSYEQYF. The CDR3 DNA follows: TGCAGTGTCACCTCTAGCGGGAGCTACGAGCAGTACTTC.

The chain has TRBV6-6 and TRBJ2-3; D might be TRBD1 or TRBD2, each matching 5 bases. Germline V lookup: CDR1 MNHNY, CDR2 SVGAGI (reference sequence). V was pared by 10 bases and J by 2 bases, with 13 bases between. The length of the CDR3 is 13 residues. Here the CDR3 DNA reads TGTGCCATCTCAGGGACGTACACAGATACGCAGTATTTT. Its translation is CAISGTYTDTQYF.

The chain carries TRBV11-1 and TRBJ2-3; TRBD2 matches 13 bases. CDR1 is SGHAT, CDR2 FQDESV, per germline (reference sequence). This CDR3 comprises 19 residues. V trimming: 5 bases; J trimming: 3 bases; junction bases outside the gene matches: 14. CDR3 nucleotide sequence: TGTGCCAGCAGCACTTCACTAGCGGGAGGGCCCTCAGAAACAGATACGCAGTATTTT. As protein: CASSTSLAGGPSETDTQYF.

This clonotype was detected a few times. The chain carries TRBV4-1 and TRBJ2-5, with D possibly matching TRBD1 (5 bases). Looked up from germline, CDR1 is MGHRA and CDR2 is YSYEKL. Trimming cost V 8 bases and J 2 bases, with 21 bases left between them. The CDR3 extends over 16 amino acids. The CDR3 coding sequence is TGCGCCAGCGTAACAAACCCCGGAGCAGGGCAAGAGACCCAGTACTTC. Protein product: CASVTNPGAGQETQYF.

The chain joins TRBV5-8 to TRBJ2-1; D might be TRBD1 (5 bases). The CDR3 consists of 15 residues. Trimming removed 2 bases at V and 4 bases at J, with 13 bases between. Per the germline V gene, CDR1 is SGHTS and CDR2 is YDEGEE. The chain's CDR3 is CASSFQGSLYNEQFF. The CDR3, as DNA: TGTGCCAGCAGCTTCCAGGGCTCTTTATACAATGAGCAGTTCTTC.

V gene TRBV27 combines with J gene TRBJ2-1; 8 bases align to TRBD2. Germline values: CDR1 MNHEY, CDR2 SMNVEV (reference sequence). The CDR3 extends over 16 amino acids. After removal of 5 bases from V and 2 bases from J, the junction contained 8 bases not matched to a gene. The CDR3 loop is CASSTQLAEPYNEQFF. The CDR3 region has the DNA TGTGCCAGCAGTACCCAACTAGCGGAACCCTACAATGAGCAGTTCTTC.